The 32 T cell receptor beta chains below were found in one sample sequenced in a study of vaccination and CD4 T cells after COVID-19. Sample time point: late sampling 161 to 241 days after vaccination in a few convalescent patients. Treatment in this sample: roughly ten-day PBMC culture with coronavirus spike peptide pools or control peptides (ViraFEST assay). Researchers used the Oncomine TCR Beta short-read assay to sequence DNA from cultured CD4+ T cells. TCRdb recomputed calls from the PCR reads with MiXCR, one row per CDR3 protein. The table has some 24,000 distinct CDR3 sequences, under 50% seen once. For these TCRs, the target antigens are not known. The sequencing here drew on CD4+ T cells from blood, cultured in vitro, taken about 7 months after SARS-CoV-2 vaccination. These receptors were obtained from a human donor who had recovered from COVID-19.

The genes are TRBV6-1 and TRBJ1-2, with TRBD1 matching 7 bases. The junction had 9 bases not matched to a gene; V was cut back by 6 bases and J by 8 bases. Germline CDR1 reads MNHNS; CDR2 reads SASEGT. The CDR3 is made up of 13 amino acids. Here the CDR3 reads CASRPGSGGGYTF. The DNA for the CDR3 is TGTGCCAGCAGACCCGGGTCAGGGGGAGGCTACACCTTC.

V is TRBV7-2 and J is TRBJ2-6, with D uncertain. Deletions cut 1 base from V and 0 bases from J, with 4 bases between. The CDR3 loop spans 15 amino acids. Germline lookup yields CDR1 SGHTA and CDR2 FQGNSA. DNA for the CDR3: TGTGCCAGCAGCTTAGTTGGCTCTGGGGCCAACGTCCTGACTTTC. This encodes CASSLVGSGANVLTF.

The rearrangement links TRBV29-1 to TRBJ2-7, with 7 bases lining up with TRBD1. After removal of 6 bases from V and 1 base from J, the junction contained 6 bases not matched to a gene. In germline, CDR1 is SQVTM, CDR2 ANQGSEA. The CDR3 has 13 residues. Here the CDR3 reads CSVVMTGSYEQYF. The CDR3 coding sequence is TGCAGCGTCGTAATGACAGGGTCCTACGAGCAGTACTTC.

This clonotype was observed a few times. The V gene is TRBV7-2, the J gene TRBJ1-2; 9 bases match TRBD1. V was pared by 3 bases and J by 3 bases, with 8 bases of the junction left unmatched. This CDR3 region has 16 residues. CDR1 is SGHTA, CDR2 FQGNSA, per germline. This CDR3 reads CASSLTGGSWDYGYTF. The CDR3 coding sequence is TGTGCCAGCAGCTTGACAGGGGGGAGTTGGGACTATGGCTACACCTTC. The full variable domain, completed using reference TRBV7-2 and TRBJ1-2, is GAGVSQSPSNKVTEKGKDVELRCDPISGHTALYWYRQSLGQGLEFLIYFQGNSAPDKSGLPSDRFSAERTGGSVSTLTIQRTQQEDSAVYLCASSLTGGSWDYGYTFGSGTRLTVV.

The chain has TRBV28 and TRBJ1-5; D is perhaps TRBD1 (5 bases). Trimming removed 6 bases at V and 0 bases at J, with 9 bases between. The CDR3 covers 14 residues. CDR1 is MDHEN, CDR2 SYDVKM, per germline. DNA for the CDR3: TGTGCCAGCAGGGGACCATATAGCAATCAGCCCCAGCATTTT. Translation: CASRGPYSNQPQHF.

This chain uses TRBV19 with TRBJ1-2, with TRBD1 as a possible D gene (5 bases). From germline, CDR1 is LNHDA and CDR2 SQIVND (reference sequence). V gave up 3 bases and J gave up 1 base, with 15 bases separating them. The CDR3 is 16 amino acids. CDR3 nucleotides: TGTGCCAGTAGTATTGGTGGCCTGGGGGTTAACTATGGCTACACCTTC. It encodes CASSIGGLGVNYGYTF.

CDR3 coding DNA: TGCAGTGCCGGGCGAGGGGGCTCCTACAATGAGCAGTTCTTC. Its protein is CSAGRGGSYNEQFF. The chain employs TRBV20-1 and TRBJ2-1, with a possible D match to TRBD1 (6 bases). V was cut by 6 bases and J by 0 bases, with 12 bases left in between. The CDR3 covers 14 residues. Germline V gene sequence: CDR1 DFQATT, CDR2 SNEGSKA (reference sequence).

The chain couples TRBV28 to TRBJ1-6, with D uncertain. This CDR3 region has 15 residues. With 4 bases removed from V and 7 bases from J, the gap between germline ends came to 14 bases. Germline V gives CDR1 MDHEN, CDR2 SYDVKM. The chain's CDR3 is CASSSLTDVNSPLHF. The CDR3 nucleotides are TGTGCCAGCAGTTCTCTAACCGACGTGAATTCACCCCTCCACTTT.

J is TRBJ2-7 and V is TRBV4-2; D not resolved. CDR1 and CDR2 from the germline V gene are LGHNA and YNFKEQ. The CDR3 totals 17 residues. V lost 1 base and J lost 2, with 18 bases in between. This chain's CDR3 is CASSQVDRSGKPYEQYF. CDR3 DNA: TGTGCCAGCAGCCAAGTCGACCGCTCTGGTAAGCCCTACGAGCAGTACTTC.

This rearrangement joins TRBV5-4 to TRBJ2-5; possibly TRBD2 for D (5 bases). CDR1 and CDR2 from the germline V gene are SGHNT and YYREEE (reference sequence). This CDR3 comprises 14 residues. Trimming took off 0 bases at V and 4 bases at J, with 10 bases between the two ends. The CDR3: CASSLVASRETQYF. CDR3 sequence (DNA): TGTGCCAGCAGCTTGGTAGCTAGCCGAGAGACCCAGTACTTC.

CDR3 protein: CASSPVADYGYTF. The CDR3 DNA reads TGTGCCAGCAGTCCAGTGGCGGACTATGGCTACACCTTC. The chain couples TRBV6-1 to TRBJ1-2; D not certain. Trimming took 5 bases from V and 3 from J, leaving 10 bases between them. CDR1 and CDR2 (germline): MNHNS, SASEGT. The CDR3 is made up of 13 amino acids.

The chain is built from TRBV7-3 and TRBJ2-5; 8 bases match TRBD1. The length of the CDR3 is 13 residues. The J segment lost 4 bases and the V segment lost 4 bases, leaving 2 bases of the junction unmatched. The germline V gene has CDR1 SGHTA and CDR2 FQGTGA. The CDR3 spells CASSSGGAETQYF. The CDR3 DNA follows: TGTGCCAGCAGCTCAGGGGGCGCAGAGACCCAGTACTTC.

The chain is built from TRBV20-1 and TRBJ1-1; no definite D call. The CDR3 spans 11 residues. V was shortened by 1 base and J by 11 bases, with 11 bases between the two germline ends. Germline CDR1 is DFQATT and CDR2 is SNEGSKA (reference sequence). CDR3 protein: CSARGAEKAFF. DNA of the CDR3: TGCAGTGCTAGAGGGGCCGAGAAGGCTTTCTTT.

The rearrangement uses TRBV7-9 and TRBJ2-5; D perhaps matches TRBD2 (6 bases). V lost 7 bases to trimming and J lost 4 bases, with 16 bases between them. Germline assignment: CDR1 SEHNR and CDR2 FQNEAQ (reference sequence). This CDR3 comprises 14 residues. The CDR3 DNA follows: TGTGCCAGCACCCCAGTGGCGCGGGGAGAGACCCAGTACTTC. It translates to CASTPVARGETQYF.

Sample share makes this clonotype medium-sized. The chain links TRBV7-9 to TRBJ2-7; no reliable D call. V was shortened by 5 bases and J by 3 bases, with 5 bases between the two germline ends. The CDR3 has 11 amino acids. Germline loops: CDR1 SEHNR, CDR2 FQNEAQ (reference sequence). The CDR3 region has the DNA TGTGCCAGCAGCACCAGCTACGAGCAGTACTTC. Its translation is CASSTSYEQYF.

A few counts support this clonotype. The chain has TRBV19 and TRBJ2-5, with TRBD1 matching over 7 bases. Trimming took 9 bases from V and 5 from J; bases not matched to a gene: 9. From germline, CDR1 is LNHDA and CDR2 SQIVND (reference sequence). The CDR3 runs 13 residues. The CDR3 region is CASGTGVGETQYF. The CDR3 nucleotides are TGTGCCAGCGGAACAGGGGTCGGGGAGACCCAGTACTTC.

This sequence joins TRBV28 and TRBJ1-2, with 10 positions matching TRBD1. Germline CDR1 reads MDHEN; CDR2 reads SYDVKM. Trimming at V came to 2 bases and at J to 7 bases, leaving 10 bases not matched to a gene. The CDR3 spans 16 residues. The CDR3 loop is CASSLTTGTGVGGYTF. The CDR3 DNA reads TGTGCCAGCAGTTTAACTACCGGGACAGGGGTAGGTGGCTACACCTTC.

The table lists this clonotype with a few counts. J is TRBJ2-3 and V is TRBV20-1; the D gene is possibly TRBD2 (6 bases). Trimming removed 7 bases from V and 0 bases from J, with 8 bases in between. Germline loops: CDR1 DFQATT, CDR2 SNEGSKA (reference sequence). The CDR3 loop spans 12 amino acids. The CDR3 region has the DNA TGCAGTGGACTAGGGAGCACAGATACGCAGTATTTT. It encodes CSGLGSTDTQYF.

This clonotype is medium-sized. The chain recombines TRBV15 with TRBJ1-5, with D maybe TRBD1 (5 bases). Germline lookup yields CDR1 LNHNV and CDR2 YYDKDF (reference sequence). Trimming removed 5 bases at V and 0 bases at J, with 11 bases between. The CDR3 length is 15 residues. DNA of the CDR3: TGTGCCACCAGCCGGGACGGAAATAGCAATCAGCCCCAGCATTTT. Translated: CATSRDGNSNQPQHF. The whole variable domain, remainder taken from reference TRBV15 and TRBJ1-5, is DAMVIQNPRYQVTQFGKPVTLSCSQTLNHNVMYWYQQKSSQAPKLLFHYYDKDFNNEADTPDNFQSRRPNTSFCFLDIRSPGLGDTAMYLCATSRDGNSNQPQHFGDGTRLSIL.

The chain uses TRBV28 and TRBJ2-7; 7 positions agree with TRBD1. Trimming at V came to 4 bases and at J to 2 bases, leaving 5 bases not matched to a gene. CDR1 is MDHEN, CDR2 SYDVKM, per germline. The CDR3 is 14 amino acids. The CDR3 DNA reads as TGTGCCAGCAGTTCCTGGACAGGAACCTACGAGCAGTACTTC. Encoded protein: CASSSWTGTYEQYF.

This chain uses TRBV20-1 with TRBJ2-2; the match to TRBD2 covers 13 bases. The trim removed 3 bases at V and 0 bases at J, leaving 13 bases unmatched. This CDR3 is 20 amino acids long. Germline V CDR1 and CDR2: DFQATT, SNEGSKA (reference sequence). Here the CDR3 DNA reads TGCAGTGCTAGTATCACCTACCCCGGGACTAGCGGGACGAACACCGGGGAGCTGTTTTTT. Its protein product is CSASITYPGTSGTNTGELFF.

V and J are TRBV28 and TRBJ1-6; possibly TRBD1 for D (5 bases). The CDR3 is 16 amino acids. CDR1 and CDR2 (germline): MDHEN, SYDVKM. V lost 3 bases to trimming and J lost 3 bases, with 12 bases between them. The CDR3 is CASSLSGTYYNSPLHF. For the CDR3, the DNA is TGTGCCAGCAGTTTGTCAGGGACCTACTATAATTCACCCCTCCACTTT.

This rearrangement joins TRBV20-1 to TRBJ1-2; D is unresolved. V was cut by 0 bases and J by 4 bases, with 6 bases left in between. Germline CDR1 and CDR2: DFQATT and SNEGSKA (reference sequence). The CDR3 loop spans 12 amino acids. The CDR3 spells CSAREGTYGYTF. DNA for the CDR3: TGCAGTGCTAGAGAAGGCACCTATGGCTACACCTTC.

The CDR3 bases are TGTGCCAGCAGTCCACTCTACGGGGGGGCACTAGCGGTCTACGAGCAGTACTTC. This sequence encodes CASSPLYGGALAVYEQYF. This chain uses TRBV28 with TRBJ2-7, with 8 positions matching TRBD2. The J segment lost 3 bases and the V segment lost 5 bases, leaving 18 bases of the junction unmatched. CDR3 size: 18 residues. Germline loops: CDR1 MDHEN, CDR2 SYDVKM.

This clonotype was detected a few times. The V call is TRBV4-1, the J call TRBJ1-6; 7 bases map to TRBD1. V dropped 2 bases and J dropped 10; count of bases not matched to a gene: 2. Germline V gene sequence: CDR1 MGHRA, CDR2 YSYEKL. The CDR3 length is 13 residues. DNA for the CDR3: TGCGCCAGCAGCCAACCAGGGGGGTCACCCCTCCACTTT. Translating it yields CASSQPGGSPLHF.

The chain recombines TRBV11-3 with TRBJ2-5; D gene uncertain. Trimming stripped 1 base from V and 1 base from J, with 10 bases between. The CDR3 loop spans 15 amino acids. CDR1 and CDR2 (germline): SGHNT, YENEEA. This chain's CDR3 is CASSLVRPSQETQYF. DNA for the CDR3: TGTGCCAGCAGCTTAGTTCGACCTAGCCAAGAGACCCAGTACTTC.

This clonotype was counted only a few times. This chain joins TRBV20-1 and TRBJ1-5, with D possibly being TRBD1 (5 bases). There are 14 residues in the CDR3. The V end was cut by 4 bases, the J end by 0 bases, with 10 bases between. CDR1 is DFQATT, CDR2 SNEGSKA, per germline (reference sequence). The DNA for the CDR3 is TGCAGTGCTATCGACAGTTATAGCAATCAGCCCCAGCATTTT. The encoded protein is CSAIDSYSNQPQHF.

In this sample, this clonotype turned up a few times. The CDR3 sequence is CASSEGARGYGYTF. DNA for the CDR3: TGTGCCAGCAGTGAAGGGGCCAGAGGCTATGGCTACACCTTC. The J gene is TRBJ1-2, the V gene TRBV6-1, with D unclear. Per germline, CDR1 MNHNS and CDR2 SASEGT. This CDR3 is 14 amino acids long. The V end was cut by 1 base, the J end by 4 bases, with 10 bases between.

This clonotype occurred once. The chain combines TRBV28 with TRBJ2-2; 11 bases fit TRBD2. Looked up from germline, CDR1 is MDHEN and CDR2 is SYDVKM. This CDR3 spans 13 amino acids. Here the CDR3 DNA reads TGTGGCAGTAGCGGGAGGGCCACCGGGGAGCTGTTTTTT. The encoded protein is CGSSGRATGELFF.

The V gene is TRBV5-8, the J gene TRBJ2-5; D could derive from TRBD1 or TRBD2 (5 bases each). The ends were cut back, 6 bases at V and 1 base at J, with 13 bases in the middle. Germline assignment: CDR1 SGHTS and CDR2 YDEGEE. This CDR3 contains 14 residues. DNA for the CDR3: TGTGCCAGCACGGTGCCCGGGGCCCAAGAGACCCAGTACTTC. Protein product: CASTVPGAQETQYF.

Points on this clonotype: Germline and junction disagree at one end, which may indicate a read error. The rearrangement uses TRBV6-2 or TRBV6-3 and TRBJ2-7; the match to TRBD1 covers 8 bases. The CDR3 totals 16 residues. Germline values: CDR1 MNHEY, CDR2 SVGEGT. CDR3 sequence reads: CAISESTRGQAHEQYF. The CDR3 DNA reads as TGTGCCATCAGTGAGTCGACTCGGGGACAGGCCCACGAGCAGTACTTC.

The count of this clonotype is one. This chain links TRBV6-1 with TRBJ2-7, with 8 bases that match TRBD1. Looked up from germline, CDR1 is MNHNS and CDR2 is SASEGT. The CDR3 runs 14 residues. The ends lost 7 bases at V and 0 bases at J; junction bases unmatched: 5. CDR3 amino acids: CASIRTGSSYEQYF. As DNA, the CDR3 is TGTGCCAGCATCCGGACAGGGTCCTCCTACGAGCAGTACTTC.